The 21 T cell receptor beta chains presented below share a single source sample, sequenced in a study of blood T cell repertoires in COVID-19. Measured with immunoSEQ multiplex PCR; TCRdb has only the in-frame clones, and not every one. The sample lists about 63,000 clones; 80% to 90% were seen once. Sequencing input: peripheral blood. The receptor source for this set is a man between 45 and 60 years old with active COVID-19.

The chain joins TRBV12-3 or TRBV12-4 to TRBJ2-7; 9 bases align to TRBD1. J lost 3 bases, V lost 8 bases, and 5 bases had no gene match. The CDR3 is made up of 13 amino acids. The CDR3 loop reads CASSGTGRYEQYF. The CDR3 coding sequence is TGTGCCAGCTCCGGGACAGGGCGCTACGAGCAGTACTTC.

The rearrangement uses TRBV9 and TRBJ1-2; 7 bases fit TRBD1. CDR3 length: 13 amino acids. V trimming: 3 bases; J trimming: 4 bases; junction bases outside the gene matches: 3. The germline CDR1 and CDR2 sequences are SGDLS and YYNGEE. DNA of the CDR3: TGTGCCAGCAGCGGACAGGGTAGCTATGGCTACACCTTC. As protein: CASSGQGSYGYTF.

The chain combines TRBV6-5 with TRBJ1-5; 8 nucleotides agree with TRBD1. Germline loops: CDR1 MNHEY, CDR2 SVGAGI. The length of the CDR3 is 13 residues. Trimming at V came to 11 bases and at J to 3 bases, leaving 6 bases not matched to a gene. This CDR3 is CAASTGVNQPQHF. Written as DNA, the CDR3 is TGTGCCGCCTCGACAGGGGTCAATCAGCCCCAGCATTTT.

This chain uses TRBV11-2 with TRBJ1-1; D ambiguous. V lost 0 bases to trimming and J lost 0 bases, with 8 bases between them. The germline CDR1 and CDR2 sequences are SGHAT and FQNNGV. The CDR3 has 15 residues. The CDR3 DNA reads as TGTGCCAGCAGCTTAGACTCGGTTATGAACACTGAAGCTTTCTTT. Translating it yields CASSLDSVMNTEAFF.

The rearrangement uses TRBV4-1 and TRBJ1-5; TRBD1 is a possible D gene (5 bases). V was cut by 0 bases and J by 1 base, with 10 bases left in between. CDR1 is MGHRA and CDR2 is YSYEKL in the germline V gene. There are 16 residues in the CDR3. The CDR3 nucleotides are TGCGCCAGCAGCCAAGAGGGAGGGGAAAGCAATCAGCCCCAGCATTTT. Residues: CASSQEGGESNQPQHF.

This chain joins TRBV7-9 and TRBJ1-4; 9 bases match TRBD1. Germline trimming cut 5 bases from V and 7 bases from J; bases unmatched to any gene: 8. The CDR3 is 15 amino acids. Germline V gene data show CDR1 as SEHNR and CDR2 as FQNEAQ (reference sequence). This chain's CDR3 is CASSGRTGASEKLFF. CDR3 DNA sequence: TGTGCCAGCAGCGGAAGGACAGGGGCTTCTGAAAAACTGTTTTTT.

This clone was picked up a small number of times. The V gene is TRBV5-1, the J gene TRBJ2-7; TRBD1 matches 9 bases. The germline V gene has CDR1 SGHRS and CDR2 YFSETQ. V shed 4 bases and J 6 bases; nucleotides not matched to a gene: 8. This CDR3 is 14 amino acids long. The CDR3 coding sequence is TGCGCCAGCAGCCCGGGACAGGGTTTATCCGAGCAGTACTTC. Amino acid sequence: CASSPGQGLSEQYF.

This clone appeared a single time. This chain connects TRBV9 to TRBJ2-3; 15 positions match TRBD2. Trimming removed 2 bases from V and 2 bases from J; junction bases left unmatched: 9. The CDR3 totals 19 residues. Germline CDR1 and CDR2: SGDLS and YYNGEE. CDR3 in amino acids: CASSVQGLAGGPNTDTQYF. The CDR3 DNA is TGTGCCAGCAGCGTTCAGGGACTAGCGGGAGGACCGAACACAGATACGCAGTATTTT. The full variable domain, in which reference TRBV9 and TRBJ2-3 provide the parts outside the CDR3, is DSGVTQTPKHLITATGQRVTLRCSPRSGDLSVYWYQQSLDQGLQFLIQYYNGEERAKGNILERFSAQQFPDLHSELNLSSLELGDSALYFCASSVQGLAGGPNTDTQYFGPGTRLTVL.

The gene calls are TRBV18 and TRBJ1-2; 9 positions match TRBD1. Germline values: CDR1 KGHSH, CDR2 LQKENI. The CDR3 has 16 amino acids. Germline trimming cut 3 bases from V and 2 bases from J; bases unmatched to any gene: 7. This CDR3 is CASSPSGTGLNYGYTF. The CDR3 DNA is TGTGCCAGCTCACCTTCAGGGACAGGGCTGAACTATGGCTACACCTTC. Filled out from reference TRBV18 and TRBJ1-2, the complete variable domain reads NAGVMQNPRHLVRRRGQEARLRCSPMKGHSHVYWYRQLPEEGLKFMVYLQKENIIDESGMPKERFSAEFPKEGPSILRIQQVVRGDSAAYFCASSPSGTGLNYGYTFGSGTRLTVV.

The rearrangement joins TRBV10-3 to TRBJ2-3, with D possibly TRBD1 on 5 matching bases. Germline V CDR1 and CDR2: ENHRY, SYGVKD. With 3 bases removed from V and 5 bases from J, the gap between germline ends came to 21 bases. This CDR3 is built from 17 residues. The CDR3 DNA sequence: TGTGCCATCAGTGATCCCCGCGGAAAGGGGTTCAAAGATACGCAGTATTTT. Translating it yields CAISDPRGKGFKDTQYF.

Only a few counts were recorded for this clone. The gene calls are TRBV2 and TRBJ2-2, with D hard to call. The germline gives CDR1 SNHLY, CDR2 FYNNEI. The V end was cut by 0 bases, the J end by 9 bases, with 14 bases between. There are 15 residues in the CDR3. The CDR3 nucleotides read TGTGCCAGCAGTGAAGCATCTGGGCCTCGCTGGGAGCTGTTTTTT. This gives the protein CASSEASGPRWELFF.

This clone was observed a few times. The chain is built from TRBV7-9 and TRBJ2-7; maybe TRBD1 (6 bases). There are 16 residues in the CDR3. V was cut by 2 bases and J by 5 bases, with 19 bases left in between. From germline, CDR1 is SEHNR and CDR2 FQNEAQ (reference sequence). This CDR3 reads CASSLMGDIRNDEQYF. In nucleotides, the CDR3 is TGTGCCAGCAGCTTAATGGGGGACATTAGGAACGACGAGCAGTACTTC.

This clone was counted a few times. This chain joins TRBV12-3 or TRBV12-4 and TRBJ1-2; a possible D gene is TRBD1 (6 bases). The CDR3 loop spans 13 amino acids. V lost 5 bases and J 7 bases, leaving 14 bases between the germline ends. The CDR3 spells CASSTRGALGYTF. In DNA form, the CDR3 reads TGTGCCAGCAGTACCCGGGGGGCGCTTGGCTACACCTTC.

This clone was observed a single time. The rearrangement links TRBV7-9 to TRBJ2-7, with 7 positions matching TRBD1. CDR1 is SEHNR and CDR2 is FQNEAQ in the germline V gene (reference sequence). This CDR3 region has 14 residues. Trimming took 4 bases from V and 6 from J; bases not matched to a gene: 9. The DNA of the CDR3 is TGTGCCAGCAGCTCCCCTACAGGGGAACGCGAGCAGTACTTC. Its translation is CASSSPTGEREQYF.

This clone has a single count. This chain joins TRBV7-9 and TRBJ1-2; D not resolved. The CDR3 covers 15 residues. The germline V and J ends were trimmed by 2 bases and 1 base, with 11 bases remaining between them. CDR1 and CDR2 from the germline V gene are SEHNR and FQNEAQ (reference sequence). The CDR3 loop reads CASSLHLGLNYGYTF. CDR3 DNA: TGTGCCAGCAGCTTACATCTTGGGCTTAACTATGGCTACACCTTC.

V and J are TRBV4-3 and TRBJ1-1, with TRBD1 matching 8 bases. This CDR3 has 14 amino acids. Germline loops: CDR1 LGHNA, CDR2 YSLEER. V was clipped by 4 bases and J by 1 base; unmatched bases: 2. The CDR3 sequence is CASSPDRANTEAFF. The CDR3 DNA reads TGCGCCAGCAGCCCGGACAGGGCGAACACTGAAGCTTTCTTT.

The chain links TRBV11-2 to TRBJ1-1, with unresolved D. The CDR3 is 12 residues long. Germline assignment: CDR1 SGHAT and CDR2 FQNNGV. V was pared by 3 bases and J by 8 bases, with 10 bases between. This chain's CDR3 is CASSFPLSEAFF. Written as DNA, the CDR3 is TGTGCCAGCAGCTTCCCACTTTCCGAAGCTTTCTTT.

The V gene is TRBV19, the J gene TRBJ1-1; D is undetermined. The CDR3 has 17 residues. Trimming stripped 0 bases from V and 1 base from J, with 15 bases between. Germline V lookup: CDR1 LNHDA, CDR2 SQIVND (reference sequence). CDR3 loop: CASSIDNPGVPNTEAFF. In DNA, the CDR3 is TGTGCCAGTAGTATAGATAACCCCGGGGTACCGAACACTGAAGCTTTCTTT.

The chain links TRBV9 to TRBJ2-2, with D hard to call. Germline CDR1 SGDLS, CDR2 YYNGEE. The V end lost 0 bases, the J end lost 6 bases, and 12 bases lay between the germline ends. The CDR3 covers 15 residues. CDR3 amino acids: CASSVEFPNSGELFF. DNA for the CDR3: TGTGCCAGCAGCGTAGAATTCCCTAACTCCGGGGAGCTGTTTTTT.

CDR3 region: CASSYLGTYEQYF. Written as DNA, the CDR3 is TGTGCCAGCAGTTACCTCGGGACCTACGAGCAGTACTTC. This chain uses TRBV6-2 or TRBV6-3 with TRBJ2-7; the D gene is possibly TRBD2 (5 bases). The CDR3 runs to 13 residues. The germline V gene encodes CDR1 MNHEY and CDR2 SVGEGT. V was pared by 2 bases and J by 2 bases, with 7 bases between.

This clone was found once. V usage is TRBV30 and J usage is TRBJ2-1; the D is unclear. This CDR3 is built from 12 residues. V was shortened by 3 bases and J by 6 bases, with 9 bases between the two germline ends. The germline gives CDR1 GTSNPN, CDR2 SVGIG (reference sequence). CDR3 DNA sequence: TGTGCCTGGAGCCCCCCCTTCAATGAGCAGTTCTTC. Protein sequence: CAWSPPFNEQFF.